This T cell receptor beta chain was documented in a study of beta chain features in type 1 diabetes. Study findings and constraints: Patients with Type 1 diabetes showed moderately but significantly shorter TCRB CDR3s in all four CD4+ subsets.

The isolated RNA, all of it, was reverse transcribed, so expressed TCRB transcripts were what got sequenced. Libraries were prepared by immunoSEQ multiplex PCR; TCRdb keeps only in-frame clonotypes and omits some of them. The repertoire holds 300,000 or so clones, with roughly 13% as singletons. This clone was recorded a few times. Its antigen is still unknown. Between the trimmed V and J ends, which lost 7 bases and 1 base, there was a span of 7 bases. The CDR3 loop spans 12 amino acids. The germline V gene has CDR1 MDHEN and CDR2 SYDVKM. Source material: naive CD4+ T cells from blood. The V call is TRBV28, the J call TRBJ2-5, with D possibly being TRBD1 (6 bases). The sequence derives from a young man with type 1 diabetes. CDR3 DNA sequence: TGTGCCAGCATGGACAGCCAAGAGACCCAGTACTTC. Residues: CASMDSQETQYF.